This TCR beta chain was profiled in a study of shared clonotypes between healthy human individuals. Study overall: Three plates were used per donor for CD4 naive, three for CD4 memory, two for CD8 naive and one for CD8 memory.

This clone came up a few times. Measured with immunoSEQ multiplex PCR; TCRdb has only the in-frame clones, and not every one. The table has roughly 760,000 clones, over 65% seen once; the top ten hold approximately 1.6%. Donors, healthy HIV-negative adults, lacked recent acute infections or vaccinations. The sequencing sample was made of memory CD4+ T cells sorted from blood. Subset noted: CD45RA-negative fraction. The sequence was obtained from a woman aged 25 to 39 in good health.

DNA for the CDR3: TGTGCCAGTAGTGCCACCCCGGACTTGTACAATGAGCAGTTCTTC. Its protein is CASSATPDLYNEQFF. The chain joins TRBV19 to TRBJ2-1; tentatively, D is TRBD2 (5 bases). Germline V gives CDR1 LNHDA, CDR2 SQIVND (reference sequence). V lost 5 bases and J 4 bases, leaving 15 bases between the germline ends. The CDR3 is 15 residues long.